This entry is about one T cell receptor beta chain. How the authors handled the data: How many nucleated cells were present was estimated from reference gene primer amplification. The repertoire was sequenced with immunoSEQ multiplex PCR; TCRdb's copy has only in-frame clones and lacks some. Clonal size and the V and J genes are those of that table, whereas D and trimming came from the DNA. The sample consists of 450,000 to 500,000 clones, approximately 90% of them appearing once. These data are taken from a study of blood T cell repertoires in COVID-19. The overall study: From T cells, B-cell-depleted T cells, or PBMCs came the material, which was cDNA or gDNA.

CDR3 length: 15 amino acids. Looked up from germline, CDR1 is SGHTA and CDR2 is FQGNSA. Trimming cost V 5 bases and J 11 bases; bases outside gene matches: 11. Enrolled through a virtual design, the participants were between 18 and 89 years of age and came from under 30 US areas. Specimen: PBMCs or T cells enriched from blood (not recorded which). This sequence originates from a woman aged 55-69 years who had recovered from COVID-19. The rearrangement links TRBV7-2 to TRBJ1-4, with 10 nucleotides matching TRBD1. The CDR3 DNA is TGTGCCAGCAGCCCCCCGACAGGGGGCTCCAGGAAACTGTTTTTT. As protein: CASSPPTGGSRKLFF.